The T cell receptor (beta chain) described here comes from a study of cytomegalovirus exposure and HLA in healthy donors. Overall study findings and caveats: The authors listed around 150 TCR beta chains as cytomegalovirus-associated. For TCR beta chains, V- and J-gene trimming was later linked to a missense DCLRE1C variant.

Each donor was nominally healthy when sampled (though unrecorded immune exposures were likely). With regard to this clone: Its cognate antigen is unknown.

Primers: 60 Vbeta forward and 13 Jbeta reverse. Original data processing: Per a later analysis, the number of unique TCR beta chains was roughly 80 million, of which about 10 million were shared. Some clones are missing from TCRdb's copy, which holds only in-frame ones; the method was immunoSEQ multiplex PCR. V and J calls and clone size are given by that table; D and trimming were obtained from the DNA. The sample records about 94,000 clones, 74% being singletons. The sequenced sample was PBMCs. This sequence originates from a man aged 30 to 45 in good health and CMV-seropositive.

Here the CDR3 DNA reads TGTGCCAGCTCTGGACAGCTGAACACTGAAGCTTTCTTT. Amino acid sequence: CASSGQLNTEAFF. The rearrangement links TRBV2 to TRBJ1-1; tentatively, D is TRBD1 (6 bases). Germline V CDR1 and CDR2: SNHLY, FYNNEI. V was clipped by 8 bases and J by 0 bases, with 10 bases between them. The CDR3 length is 13 residues.